The present entry profiles one T cell receptor (beta chain) with its context. The PCR ran on 60 Vbeta and 13 Jbeta primers. Produced via immunoSEQ multiplex PCR; TCRdb's table is partial and in-frame only. This table lists around 97,000 clones. Germline CDR1 GTSNPN, CDR2 SVGIG (reference sequence). The CDR3 is made up of 13 amino acids. V lost 2 bases, J lost 0 bases, and 6 bases lay in between. The sample is drawn from a study of cytomegalovirus exposure and HLA in healthy donors. This sequence originates from a man aged 40-50 years in good health and CMV-seronegative. The J gene is TRBJ2-3, the V gene TRBV30; a weak D match, TRBD1 (6 bases). The sequenced sample consisted of PBMCs. The CDR3 reads CAWSRGSTDTQYF. CDR3 nucleotides: TGTGCCTGGAGTAGGGGGAGCACAGATACGCAGTATTTT.